These 8 T cell receptor beta chains were sequenced from one sample in a study of shared clonotypes between healthy human individuals. Sequenced by immunoSEQ multiplex PCR; TCRdb stores in-frame clones only, minus some. The sample has around 1.6 million clones; around 98% are singletons. Input material: naive CD4+ T cells sorted from blood. The sample's subset: CD45RA+ positively selected. The receptors were gathered from a man aged 30-40 years in good health.

The chain recombines TRBV2 with TRBJ1-2, with a weak D call TRBD1 (5 bases). Trimming took off 6 bases at V and 8 bases at J, with 10 bases between the two ends. Germline-derived CDR1 and CDR2 are SNHLY and FYNNEI. This CDR3 spans 11 amino acids. The CDR3 coding sequence is TGTGCCAGCAGCTTTAAGGGGGGCTACACCTTC. Translation gives CASSFKGGYTF.

The genes are TRBV10-2 and TRBJ2-1; 10 nucleotides agree with TRBD2. This CDR3 spans 15 amino acids. J gave up 7 bases and V 2 bases, and 5 bases lay outside the gene matches. Germline V gene sequence: CDR1 WSHSY, CDR2 SAAADI. The CDR3 is CASSEVSGRINEQFF. In nucleotides, the CDR3 is TGCGCCAGCAGTGAGGTTAGCGGGAGGATAAATGAGCAGTTCTTC.

The chain carries TRBV7-2 and TRBJ2-5; D uncertain. V was pared by 8 bases and J by 3 bases, with 7 bases between. Germline loops: CDR1 SGHTA, CDR2 FQGNSA. The CDR3 contains 11 residues. CDR3: CASSDKETQYF. CDR3 bases: TGTGCCAGCTCCGATAAAGAGACCCAGTACTTC.

The rearrangement links TRBV27 to TRBJ2-2; D is unresolved. The CDR3 has 16 residues. Trimming took off 5 bases at V and 4 bases at J, with 17 bases between the two ends. Per the germline V gene, CDR1 is MNHEY and CDR2 is SMNVEV (reference sequence). The CDR3 is CASSPFELTGTGELFF. CDR3 sequence (DNA): TGTGCCAGCAGTCCCTTTGAACTTACGGGCACCGGGGAGCTGTTTTTT.

The chain has TRBV7-2 and TRBJ2-7; no clear D. The germline V and J ends were trimmed by 1 base and 4 bases, with 11 bases remaining between them. Per germline, CDR1 SGHTA and CDR2 FQGNSA. The CDR3 is 14 amino acids. CDR3 protein: CASSLGARGYEQYF. CDR3 nucleotides: TGTGCCAGCAGCTTAGGGGCTCGCGGATACGAGCAGTACTTC.

The chain has TRBV18 and TRBJ2-7; 8 bases agree with TRBD2. The V segment lost 3 bases and the J segment 5 bases; nucleotides outside the gene matches: 3. There are 13 residues in the CDR3. Germline lookup yields CDR1 KGHSH and CDR2 LQKENI. In DNA form, the CDR3 reads TGTGCCAGCTCACCTCAGGGACTAGACGAGCAGTACTTC. Amino acids: CASSPQGLDEQYF.

The chain uses TRBV5-4 and TRBJ2-6, with TRBD1 matching 8 bases. The CDR3 runs 18 residues. J lost 0 bases, V lost 4 bases, and 9 bases had no gene match. The V gene's germline CDR1 is SGHNT and CDR2 YYREEE (reference sequence). CDR3 amino acids: CASSGVRGRISGANVLTF. The CDR3 DNA sequence: TGTGCCAGCAGCGGGGTCAGGGGGCGAATCTCTGGGGCCAACGTCCTGACTTTC.

The chain links TRBV7-2 to TRBJ2-3; D may correspond to TRBD1 or TRBD2 (6 bases each). Germline assignment: CDR1 SGHTA and CDR2 FQGNSA. The CDR3 is 14 residues long. V was pared by 1 base and J by 6 bases, with 11 bases between. The CDR3: CASSLGTGRDTQYF. The CDR3 DNA sequence: TGTGCCAGCAGCTTAGGTACAGGGAGGGATACGCAGTATTTT.